This T cell receptor (beta chain) is from a study of long-term antiretroviral therapy in people with HIV. This clone came up a few times. At the survey level, the v3.0 immunoSEQ assay was run. TCRdb's table, derived via immunoSEQ multiplex PCR, lists solely in-frame clones and lacks some. The sample has tens of thousands of clones, roughly nine tenths seen once; the top ten hold about 7%. The clonotype originates from a man aged 45-65 years with HIV. This specimen was unsorted PBMCs, taken roughly 5 years before starting antiretroviral therapy.

The CDR3 region is CASSPSVTDTQYF. The CDR3 nucleotides read TGTGCCAGCTCACCCTCCGTTACAGATACGCAGTATTTT. The chain recombines TRBV18 with TRBJ2-3; D not resolved. Trimming removed 3 bases at V and 3 bases at J, with 7 bases between. Germline V gene sequence: CDR1 KGHSH, CDR2 LQKENI. This CDR3 spans 13 amino acids.